The next 20 T cell receptor beta chains were all read from a single sample in a study of early stage breast cancer tumors. Generated by immunoSEQ multiplex PCR, the TCRdb table keeps only in-frame clones and is missing some. The table shows about 36,000 clones, with approximately 74% occurring only once. Sequencing was carried out using blood. Receptors were obtained from a person between 55 and 69 years old with breast cancer.

The chain couples TRBV25-1 to TRBJ1-6, with a tentative D call TRBD1 (5 bases). V lost 7 bases and J 8 bases, leaving 12 bases between the germline ends. Per the germline V gene, CDR1 is MGHDK and CDR2 is SYGVNS. The CDR3 loop spans 13 amino acids. The CDR3 here is CASKWGRDSPLHF. CDR3 DNA sequence: TGTGCCAGCAAATGGGGGAGAGATTCACCCCTCCACTTT.

This clone has more than one count but fewer than ten. This rearrangement joins TRBV30 to TRBJ1-2, with no clear D. The CDR3 extends over 15 amino acids. CDR1 is GTSNPN and CDR2 is SVGIG in the germline V gene (reference sequence). Trimming shortened V by 3 bases and J by 4 bases, and 18 bases separated the two germline ends. The CDR3 region is CAWSLPHTSPYGYTF. Here the CDR3 DNA reads TGTGCCTGGAGCCTTCCTCATACTTCCCCCTATGGCTACACCTTC.

J is TRBJ2-7 and V is TRBV7-9, with 12 bases that match TRBD2. Losses at the gene ends were 5 bases for V and 3 bases for J; bases not matched to a gene: 11. Germline loops: CDR1 SEHNR, CDR2 FQNEAQ (reference sequence). There are 17 residues in the CDR3. CDR3 in DNA: TGTGCCAGCAGCGTCCCCGGGACTAGCGGGCTCGACTACGAGCAGTACTTC. It specifies CASSVPGTSGLDYEQYF. The whole variable domain, remainder taken from reference TRBV7-9 and TRBJ2-7, is DTGVSQNPRHKITKRGQNVTFRCDPISEHNRLYWYRQTLGQGPEFLTYFQNEAQLEKSRLLSDRFSAERPKGSFSTLEIQRTEQGDSAMYLCASSVPGTSGLDYEQYFGPGTRLTVT.

This clone has a single count. The CDR3 spells CASSGDRGVNTIYF. The CDR3, as DNA: TGTGCCAGCAGCGGAGACAGGGGTGTTAACACCATATATTTT. This chain uses TRBV6-1 with TRBJ1-3; 8 positions match TRBD1. With 6 bases clipped from V and 7 bases from J, the junction kept 8 bases outside the gene matches. The CDR3 extends over 14 amino acids. Germline V gene sequence: CDR1 MNHNS, CDR2 SASEGT.

The chain joins TRBV19 to TRBJ1-4, with 9 bases that match TRBD1. Germline V gene lookup returns CDR1 LNHDA and CDR2 SQIVND (reference sequence). This CDR3 region has 17 residues. The V gene end was trimmed by 9 bases and the J gene end by 3 bases; junction bases not matched to a gene: 14. The CDR3 DNA is TGTGCCAGCCTCGGGACAGGGTGGTTCGGGGCTAATGAAAAACTGTTTTTT. Translation: CASLGTGWFGANEKLFF.

This clone was detected once. The chain recombines TRBV7-9 with TRBJ2-5, with 8 bases matching TRBD1. This CDR3 comprises 16 residues. The ends lost 2 bases at V and 3 bases at J; junction bases unmatched: 8. Looked up from germline, CDR1 is SEHNR and CDR2 is FQNEAQ (reference sequence). For the CDR3, the DNA is TGTGCCAGCAGCTTATTGGGAACAGGGGGGAAAGAGACCCAGTACTTC. This encodes CASSLLGTGGKETQYF.

This chain links TRBV7-6 with TRBJ1-1, with D possibly TRBD1 on 5 matching bases. V was cut by 5 bases and J by 2 bases, with 15 bases left in between. There are 15 residues in the CDR3. From germline, CDR1 is SGHVS and CDR2 FNYEAQ. CDR3 DNA: TGTGCCAGCAGCCCCCCGGCAGGGCTAAACACTGAAGCTTTCTTT. Amino acids: CASSPPAGLNTEAFF.

This sequence joins TRBV5-1 and TRBJ2-5; D gene uncertain. Germline CDR1 reads SGHRS; CDR2 reads YFSETQ. The CDR3 sequence is 14 residues long. Trimming took off 2 bases at V and 2 bases at J, with 10 bases between the two ends. CDR3 sequence (DNA): TGCGCCAGCAGCTTCAATGCGGATCAAGAGACCCAGTACTTC. Its protein product is CASSFNADQETQYF.

The chain carries TRBV6-5 and TRBJ2-7; D gene ambiguous. CDR3 length equals 15 residues. Germline V gives CDR1 MNHEY, CDR2 SVGAGI. Trimming removed 2 bases at V and 4 bases at J, with 15 bases between. CDR3 DNA: TGTGCCAGCAGTTACGGGGATCCCCTCAATTACGAGCAGTACTTC. Translation gives CASSYGDPLNYEQYF.

This rearrangement joins TRBV10-3 to TRBJ1-4; possible D gene TRBD1, 5 bases. Trimming took 6 bases from V and 8 from J, leaving 10 bases between them. This CDR3 spans 12 amino acids. Per the germline V gene, CDR1 is ENHRY and CDR2 is SYGVKD. CDR3 nucleotides: TGTGCCATCAGGGGGGAAGGAGAAAAACTGTTTTTT. This translates into CAIRGEGEKLFF.

V and J are TRBV7-3 and TRBJ1-4, with D unresolved. Germline V lookup: CDR1 SGHTA, CDR2 FQGTGA. Trimming took 7 bases from V and 6 from J, leaving 21 bases between them. The CDR3 contains 16 residues. The CDR3 nucleotides are TGTGCCAGCACCAGGTTAAAGGCTGGGTCTTATGAAAAACTGTTTTTT. Amino acid sequence: CASTRLKAGSYEKLFF.

This clone occurred a few times. V and J are TRBV23-1 and TRBJ1-1, with D perhaps matching TRBD1 (5 bases). TRBV23-1 is an open reading frame, and its role is uncertain. The V gene lost 11 bases and the J gene lost 4 bases, with 14 bases spanning the gap. The length of the CDR3 is 12 residues. The DNA for the CDR3 is TGCGCCTTCCGGTGGGGGGGCACTGAAGCTTTCTTT. This gives the protein CAFRWGGTEAFF.

The V and J genes are TRBV5-8 and TRBJ2-5; TRBD1 might be the D (6 bases). The V end was cut by 0 bases, the J end by 5 bases, with 14 bases between. CDR3 size: 15 residues. Germline-derived CDR1 and CDR2 are SGHTS and YDEGEE. DNA for the CDR3: TGTGCCAGCAGCTTGGGACAGGCGGCCGGGGAGACCCAGTACTTC. It codes for CASSLGQAAGETQYF. The whole variable domain, remainder taken from reference TRBV5-8 and TRBJ2-5, is EAGVTQSPTHLIKTRGQQATLRCSPISGHTSVYWYQQALGLGLQFLLWYDEGEERNRGNFPPRFSGRQFPNYSSELNVNALELEDSALYLCASSLGQAAGETQYFGPGTRLLVL.

The table lists this clone with a count of one. This rearrangement joins TRBV5-5 to TRBJ1-5; D perhaps matches TRBD1 (5 bases). The V gene lost 0 bases and the J gene lost 1 base, with 11 bases spanning the gap. Per germline, CDR1 SGHKS and CDR2 YYEKEE (reference sequence). The CDR3 length is 16 residues. The CDR3 coding sequence is TGTGCCAGCAGCTTGGCATGGGACCGAAGCAATCAGCCCCAGCATTTT. It translates to CASSLAWDRSNQPQHF.

Judged by abundance, this clone is medium-sized. The chain carries TRBV7-9 and TRBJ2-7; 7 nucleotides line up with TRBD1. Germline V lookup: CDR1 SEHNR, CDR2 FQNEAQ (reference sequence). This CDR3 spans 16 amino acids. Trimming removed 5 bases from V and 3 bases from J; junction bases left unmatched: 13. In nucleotides, the CDR3 is TGTGCCAGCAGCACGGGACACGGACAGGCATACTACGAGCAGTACTTC. Translation: CASSTGHGQAYYEQYF.

The chain carries TRBV5-1 and TRBJ2-1, with TRBD1 matching over 8 bases. V was pared by 4 bases and J by 3 bases, with 6 bases of the junction left unmatched. Germline CDR1 reads SGHRS; CDR2 reads YFSETQ. The CDR3 covers 15 residues. CDR3 nucleotide sequence: TGCGCCAGCAGCACGACCGGGACAGGCTACAATGAGCAGTTCTTC. Its translation is CASSTTGTGYNEQFF.

This chain connects TRBV15 to TRBJ2-1, with TRBD1 matching 9 bases. The CDR3 is 16 amino acids. CDR1 is LNHNV, CDR2 YYDKDF, per germline (reference sequence). The V segment lost 1 base and the J segment 7 bases; nucleotides outside the gene matches: 8. CDR3 region: CATSRGGGTGQNEQFF. The CDR3, as DNA: TGTGCCACCAGCAGAGGGGGAGGGACAGGGCAGAATGAGCAGTTCTTC.

This rearrangement joins TRBV19 to TRBJ1-5, with 10 bases lining up with TRBD1. The CDR3 extends over 17 amino acids. The junction had 4 bases not matched to a gene; V was cut back by 1 base and J by 1 base. The germline V gene has CDR1 LNHDA and CDR2 SQIVND (reference sequence). The CDR3 loop reads CASSIAWTGGSNQPQHF. For the CDR3, the DNA is TGTGCCAGTAGTATAGCCTGGACAGGGGGGAGCAATCAGCCCCAGCATTTT.

The chain combines TRBV5-1 with TRBJ2-7; the D call may be TRBD1 or TRBD2 (5 bases each). V dropped 1 base and J dropped 4 bases, with 15 bases sitting between them. CDR3 size: 15 residues. Germline V lookup: CDR1 SGHRS, CDR2 YFSETQ. CDR3 region: CASSLSWGPRYEQYF. CDR3 nucleotides: TGCGCCAGCAGCTTGAGTTGGGGACCCAGGTACGAGCAGTACTTC.

CDR3 in amino acids: CSVGSNEQFF. The CDR3 DNA is TGCAGCGTCGGGTCGAATGAGCAGTTCTTC. The rearrangement links TRBV29-1 to TRBJ2-1; the D is unclear. This CDR3 spans 10 amino acids. The germline gives CDR1 SQVTM, CDR2 ANQGSEA. V dropped 6 bases and J dropped 7 bases, with 7 bases sitting between them.